Below, 5 T cell receptor beta chains from the same sample are listed, as sequenced in a study of shared clonotypes between healthy human individuals. Using immunoSEQ multiplex PCR, the repertoire was profiled, and TCRdb retains in-frame clones only, with some absent. The sample has about 2 million clones, 95% seen once. The sequenced material came from naive CD4+ T cells sorted from blood. Described subset: CD45RA+ positively selected. The receptors originated from a man between 18 and 35 years old in good health.

The rearrangement joins TRBV4-3 to TRBJ2-1, with 8 bases identical to TRBD1. The CDR3 extends over 15 amino acids. Germline V gives CDR1 LGHNA, CDR2 YSLEER. V gave up 0 bases and J gave up 6 bases; unmatched junction bases: 4. CDR3 sequence (DNA): TGCGCCAGCAGCCAAGACTACAGGGGGTTCAATGAGCAGTTCTTC. Amino acids: CASSQDYRGFNEQFF.

This clone was found once. V and J are TRBV29-1 and TRBJ2-1, with TRBD2 matching 13 bases. The CDR3 has 16 amino acids. Per the germline V gene, CDR1 is SQVTM and CDR2 is ANQGSEA. J gave up 2 bases and V 7 bases, and 8 bases lay outside the gene matches. DNA for the CDR3: TGCAGCGCCGGACTAGCGGGAGTGGGGACCTACAATGAGCAGTTCTTC. This translates into CSAGLAGVGTYNEQFF.

This chain links TRBV19 with TRBJ2-7; possible D gene TRBD2, 5 bases. V gave up 7 bases and J gave up 1 base, with 11 bases separating them. CDR1 is LNHDA, CDR2 SQIVND, per germline (reference sequence). The CDR3 loop spans 13 amino acids. CDR3 amino acids: CASIGDRSYEQYF. The CDR3 DNA is TGTGCCAGTATCGGGGATAGATCCTACGAGCAGTACTTC.

V gene TRBV6-5 combines with J gene TRBJ1-1; 10 bases are a match to TRBD1. Germline V gene lookup returns CDR1 MNHEY and CDR2 SVGAGI. With 5 bases clipped from V and 5 bases from J, the junction kept 5 bases outside the gene matches. This CDR3 is 14 amino acids long. CDR3 DNA: TGTGCCAGCAGTAGACAGGGGGCAAGGACTGAAGCTTTCTTT. It translates to CASSRQGARTEAFF.

The chain uses TRBV15 and TRBJ1-1, with no clear D. The germline V and J ends were trimmed by 0 bases and 4 bases, with 12 bases remaining between them. The CDR3 length is 15 residues. Germline assignment: CDR1 LNHNV and CDR2 YYDKDF (reference sequence). The CDR3 DNA reads as TGTGCCACCAGCAGAGATAGGGTTCCGAGCACTGAAGCTTTCTTT. Translated: CATSRDRVPSTEAFF.